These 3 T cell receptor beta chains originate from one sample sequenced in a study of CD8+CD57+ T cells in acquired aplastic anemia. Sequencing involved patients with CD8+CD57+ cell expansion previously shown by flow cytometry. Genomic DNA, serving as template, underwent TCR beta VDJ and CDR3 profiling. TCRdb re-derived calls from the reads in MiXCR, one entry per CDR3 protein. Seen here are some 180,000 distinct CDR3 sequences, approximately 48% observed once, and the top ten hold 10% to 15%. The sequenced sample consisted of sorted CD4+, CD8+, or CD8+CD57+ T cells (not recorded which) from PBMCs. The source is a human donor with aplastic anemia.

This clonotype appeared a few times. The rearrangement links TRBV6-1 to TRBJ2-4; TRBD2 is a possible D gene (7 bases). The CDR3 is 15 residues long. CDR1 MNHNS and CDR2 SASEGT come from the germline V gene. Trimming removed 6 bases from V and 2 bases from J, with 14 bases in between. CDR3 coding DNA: TGTGCCAGCAGCCCTGGGGGGGCAACCAAAAACATTCAGTACTTC. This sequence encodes CASSPGGATKNIQYF.

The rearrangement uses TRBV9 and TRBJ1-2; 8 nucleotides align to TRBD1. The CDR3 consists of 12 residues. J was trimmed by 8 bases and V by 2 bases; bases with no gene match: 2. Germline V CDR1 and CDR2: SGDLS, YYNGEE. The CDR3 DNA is TGTGCCAGCAGCGTGACAGGGGAGGGCTACACCTTC. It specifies CASSVTGEGYTF.

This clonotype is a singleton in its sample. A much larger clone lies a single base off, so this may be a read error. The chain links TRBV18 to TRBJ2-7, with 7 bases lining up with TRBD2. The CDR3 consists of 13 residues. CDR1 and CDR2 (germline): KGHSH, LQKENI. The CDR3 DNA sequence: TGTGCCAGCTCACCCCAGGGAGGGTACGAGCACTACTTC. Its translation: CASSPQGGYEHYF.